Below, 25 T cell receptor beta chains from the same sample are listed, as sequenced in a study of blood T cells in healthy people across ages (dated by TCRdb to between 2015 and 2016). The library was made by 5' RACE. Reads for this sample came from an Illumina HiSeq 2500. A second PCR of about 7 to 12 cycles was run with a J-beta primer mix and a sample-barcoded 5' primer. Through fastp at Q25 and MiXCR, TCRdb rebuilt clones from the public reads, retaining in-frame beta chains. Rows merge per CDR3 protein into single entries with the most common DNA and genes. Present in this sample are some 290,000 distinct CDR3 sequences, roughly a quarter of which were seen just once. Of the sample, approximately 29% is held by the ten largest clones. Sequenced: blood. Receptors originate from a woman in her 70s in good health.

The table lists this clonotype with a few counts. The V call is TRBV24-1, the J call TRBJ2-1; 8 bases line up with TRBD2. The CDR3 has 13 amino acids. Trimming took 10 bases from V and 7 from J; bases not matched to a gene: 8. The germline V gene has CDR1 KGHDR and CDR2 SFDVKD. CDR3 sequence reads: CATAGTSLNEQFF. CDR3 nucleotide sequence: TGTGCCACAGCCGGGACTAGTTTGAATGAGCAGTTCTTC.

V usage is TRBV3-1 and J usage is TRBJ2-7; D remains unclear. The CDR3 runs to 13 residues. Trimming took 1 base from V and 5 from J, leaving 9 bases between them. Germline V lookup: CDR1 LGHDT, CDR2 YNNKEL (reference sequence). CDR3 bases: TGTGCCAGCAGCCAAGTGGAGTTCAACGAGCAGTACTTC. Its protein is CASSQVEFNEQYF.

This clonotype has a handful of counts. The rearrangement uses TRBV5-1 and TRBJ1-3; TRBD1 might be the D (6 bases). The V end was cut by 1 base, the J end by 8 bases, with 16 bases between. The CDR3 length is 15 residues. CDR1 SGHRS and CDR2 YFSETQ come from the germline V gene. Here the CDR3 reads CASSLLGRGADTIYF. CDR3 nucleotide sequence: TGCGCCAGCAGCTTGCTGGGCAGGGGTGCGGACACCATATATTTT.

In this sample, this clonotype turned up a few times. The chain carries TRBV19 and TRBJ2-2; D unclear. Germline V gene lookup returns CDR1 LNHDA and CDR2 SQIVND (reference sequence). This CDR3 is built from 12 residues. The germline V and J ends were trimmed by 8 bases and 3 bases, with 7 bases remaining between them. The CDR3 bases are TGTGCCAGTGGAAGGTACACCGGGGAGCTGTTTTTT. It codes for CASGRYTGELFF.

This clonotype was observed a handful of times. This sequence joins TRBV28 and TRBJ2-3; D is unresolved. Germline CDR1 reads MDHEN; CDR2 reads SYDVKM. The CDR3 length is 12 residues. V was pared by 9 bases and J by 2 bases, with 9 bases between. The CDR3 sequence is CASLTFTDTQYF. The CDR3 coding sequence is TGTGCCAGTCTAACCTTCACAGATACGCAGTATTTT. Combining the CDR3 with reference TRBV28 and TRBJ2-3 gives the whole variable domain DVKVTQSSRYLVKRTGEKVFLECVQDMDHENMFWYRQDPGLGLRLIYFSYDVKMKEKGDIPEGYSVSREKKERFSLILESASTNQTSMYLCASLTFTDTQYFGPGTRLTVL.

This clonotype showed up just a few times. V usage is TRBV20-1 and J usage is TRBJ2-4, with TRBD2 identical over 11 bases. V lost 3 bases, J lost 0 bases, and 16 bases stayed unmatched. The CDR3 runs to 20 residues. CDR1 DFQATT and CDR2 SNEGSKA come from the germline V gene (reference sequence). The CDR3 spells CSARIRPGLAEDIAKNIQYF. CDR3 coding DNA: TGCAGTGCTAGGATACGGCCGGGACTAGCGGAAGACATAGCCAAAAACATTCAGTACTTC.

This sequence joins TRBV27 and TRBJ2-7, with D perhaps TRBD1 or TRBD2 (5 bases each). Trimming cost V 5 bases and J 6 bases, with 23 bases left between them. The CDR3 has 16 residues. The germline CDR1 and CDR2 sequences are MNHEY and SMNVEV (reference sequence). CDR3 bases: TGTGCCAGCAGTAGGACCGGGACCCCTGGAAGGCTCGAGCAGTACTTC. Residues: CASSRTGTPGRLEQYF.

About this clonotype: The junction does not match germline at one end; this may be a read error. CDR3 in amino acids: CASSPDSVRKTQNF. Written as DNA, the CDR3 is TGTGCCAGCAGCCCAGATTCCGTGCGGAAGACCCAGAACTTC. The chain links TRBV3-1 to TRBJ2-5; D is unresolved. This CDR3 spans 14 amino acids. The germline CDR1 and CDR2 sequences are LGHDT and YNNKEL (reference sequence).

The chain is built from TRBV7-2 and TRBJ2-2; D gene uncertain. The CDR3 has 14 amino acids. Germline V lookup: CDR1 SGHTA, CDR2 FQGNSA. Trimming cost V 0 bases and J 8 bases, with 10 bases left between them. CDR3 in DNA: TGTGCCAGCAGCTTAGCGCTAAAAAGTGGGGAGCTGTTTTTT. Amino acid sequence: CASSLALKSGELFF.

As concerns this clonotype: This may arise from a read error, as a much more abundant clone is one base away. The CDR3 protein is CASSSEGGGHEQFF. The CDR3 region has the DNA TGCGCCAGCAGCTCTGAGGGAGGAGGCCATGAGCAGTTCTTC. The rearrangement uses TRBV5-1 and TRBJ2-5; tentatively, D is TRBD2 (6 bases). The J call is uncertain, as TRBJ2-1 better fits the DNA end. CDR1 and CDR2 (germline): SGHRS, YFSETQ. The CDR3 has 14 residues.

The rearrangement joins TRBV29-1 to TRBJ2-3; D gene uncertain. The CDR3 has 14 amino acids. Trimming took off 4 bases at V and 2 bases at J, with 13 bases between the two ends. Germline lookup yields CDR1 SQVTM and CDR2 ANQGSEA. CDR3 protein: CSVGSQSVTDTQYF. The CDR3 DNA is TGCAGCGTTGGAAGCCAGTCTGTCACAGATACGCAGTATTTT.

This clonotype turned up a few times. The chain couples TRBV6-5 to TRBJ1-3; 8 bases are shared with TRBD1. Germline V gives CDR1 MNHEY, CDR2 SVGAGI. Trimming at V came to 2 bases and at J to 0 bases, leaving 3 bases not matched to a gene. This CDR3 spans 16 amino acids. The CDR3 protein is CASSYDGTGSGNTIYF. The CDR3 nucleotides are TGTGCCAGCAGTTACGACGGGACAGGCTCTGGAAACACCATATATTTT.

The V gene is TRBV29-1, the J gene TRBJ2-3; 12 bases agree with TRBD2. The J segment lost 2 bases and the V segment lost 5 bases, leaving 8 bases of the junction unmatched. Germline V CDR1 and CDR2: SQVTM, ANQGSEA. The CDR3 runs to 16 residues. The CDR3 nucleotides are TGCAGCGTTTCTGGCCGGACTAGCGGGAACACAGATACGCAGTATTTT. Protein: CSVSGRTSGNTDTQYF.

CDR3 residues: CASSPLGVGEKLFF. The CDR3 DNA reads TGTGCCAGCAGCCCCCTAGGGGTTGGTGAAAAACTGTTTTTT. This sequence joins TRBV14 and TRBJ1-4; D possibly corresponds to TRBD1 (5 bases). Germline lookup yields CDR1 SGHDN and CDR2 FVKESK. This CDR3 comprises 14 residues. Trimming took 4 bases from V and 7 from J, leaving 13 bases between them.

The V call is TRBV7-2, the J call TRBJ2-5, with TRBD2 as a possible D gene (5 bases). The assigned J gene may be wrong: the sequence end matches TRBJ2-1 better. Germline CDR1 SGHTA, CDR2 FQGNSA. CDR3 length equals 13 residues. The CDR3 nucleotides read TGTGCCAGCAGCTTCGGACTGATGGGAGAGCAGTTCTTC. Protein product: CASSFGLMGEQFF.

This clonotype was recorded at least ten times. V usage is TRBV15 and J usage is TRBJ2-5; 9 positions match TRBD1. The V gene end was trimmed by 5 bases and the J gene end by 2 bases; junction bases not matched to a gene: 3. From germline, CDR1 is LNHNV and CDR2 YYDKDF (reference sequence). This CDR3 comprises 14 residues. In nucleotides, the CDR3 is TGTGCCACCAGCTGGACAGGGGTGCAAGAGACCCAGTACTTC. Protein: CATSWTGVQETQYF.

This chain joins TRBV7-9 and TRBJ1-6; D may be TRBD1 (5 bases). From germline, CDR1 is SEHNR and CDR2 FQNEAQ (reference sequence). This CDR3 is 15 amino acids long. Trimming removed 0 bases at V and 4 bases at J, with 7 bases between. CDR3 in amino acids: CASSLAGAYNSPLHF. The CDR3 DNA follows: TGTGCCAGCAGCTTAGCAGGGGCATATAATTCACCCCTCCACTTT.

This clonotype turned up a few times. In DNA, the CDR3 is TGCGCCAGCAGTGTTACCGAAGGCGGTTCCTACGAGCAGTACTTC. It translates to CASSVTEGGSYEQYF. The chain combines TRBV10-2 with TRBJ2-5; D is unresolved. With the DNA end fitting TRBJ2-7 better, the J assignment may be wrong. The CDR3 loop spans 15 amino acids. Per germline, CDR1 WSHSY and CDR2 SAAADI.

The CDR3 sequence is CASRRDFSDTQYF. The DNA of the CDR3 is TGTGCCAGCAGACGGGACTTCTCAGATACGCAGTATTTT. J is TRBJ2-3 and V is TRBV6-2 or TRBV6-3; D possibly corresponds to TRBD2 (6 bases). The V gene's germline CDR1 is MNHEY and CDR2 SVGEGT. Trimming shortened V by 6 bases and J by 4 bases, and 11 bases separated the two germline ends. The CDR3 consists of 13 residues.

This chain uses TRBV19 with TRBJ1-1; the D is unclear. Between the trimmed V and J ends, which lost 4 bases and 11 bases, there was a span of 14 bases. The germline CDR1 and CDR2 sequences are LNHDA and SQIVND (reference sequence). The CDR3 has 12 residues. CDR3 residues: CASSTTLQTAFF. DNA of the CDR3: TGTGCCAGTAGTACAACCTTACAGACGGCTTTCTTT.

This sequence joins TRBV4-1 and TRBJ2-5, with a weak D call TRBD2 (5 bases). The J call may be in error: the DNA end matches TRBJ2-7 better. The CDR3 totals 14 residues. Germline-derived CDR1 and CDR2 are MGHRA and YSYEKL. CDR3 amino acids: CASSQSKPGLEQYF. CDR3 DNA: TGCGCCAGCAGCCAAAGTAAACCAGGACTCGAGCAGTACTTC.

V and J are TRBV7-2 and TRBJ2-7; 7 nucleotides match TRBD2. CDR1 SGHTA and CDR2 FQGNSA come from the germline V gene. V lost 7 bases to trimming and J lost 6 bases; unmatched junction nucleotides: 9. The CDR3 sequence is 13 residues long. CDR3: CASTRSSGVEQYF. CDR3 coding DNA: TGTGCCAGCACCCGCTCTAGCGGCGTCGAGCAGTACTTC.

This clonotype has a single count. One end of the junction varies from germline; a read error may be responsible. The chain has TRBV29-1 and TRBJ2-3; the D gene is possibly TRBD1 (5 bases). The V gene's germline CDR1 is SQVTM and CDR2 ANQGSEA. The CDR3 contains 12 residues. CDR3 region: CSVVVSTGTQYF. For the CDR3, the DNA is TGCAGCGTTGTAGTGAGCACAGGTACGCAGTATTTT.

A few counts support this clonotype. The rearrangement joins TRBV6-2 or TRBV6-3 to TRBJ1-4; D is ambiguous. The ends were cut back, 2 bases at V and 8 bases at J, with 12 bases in the middle. CDR3 length: 14 residues. Germline values: CDR1 MNHEY, CDR2 SVGEGT. The CDR3 region has the DNA TGTGCCAGCAGTTACGCAGGCGGCGCGGAAAAACTGTTTTTT. Translation: CASSYAGGAEKLFF.

This clonotype was detected many times. The CDR3 protein is CASSPSMGGNTEAFF. In DNA form, the CDR3 reads TGTGCCAGCTCACCTAGCATGGGGGGGAACACTGAAGCTTTCTTT. The chain employs TRBV18 and TRBJ1-1; D may be TRBD1 (5 bases). The CDR3 runs to 15 residues. Looked up from germline, CDR1 is KGHSH and CDR2 is LQKENI. V was shortened by 3 bases and J by 1 base, with 12 bases between the two germline ends. Based on the CDR3 plus reference TRBV18 and TRBJ1-1, the full variable domain is NAGVMQNPRHLVRRRGQEARLRCSPMKGHSHVYWYRQLPEEGLKFMVYLQKENIIDESGMPKERFSAEFPKEGPSILRIQQVVRGDSAAYFCASSPSMGGNTEAFFGQGTRLTVV.